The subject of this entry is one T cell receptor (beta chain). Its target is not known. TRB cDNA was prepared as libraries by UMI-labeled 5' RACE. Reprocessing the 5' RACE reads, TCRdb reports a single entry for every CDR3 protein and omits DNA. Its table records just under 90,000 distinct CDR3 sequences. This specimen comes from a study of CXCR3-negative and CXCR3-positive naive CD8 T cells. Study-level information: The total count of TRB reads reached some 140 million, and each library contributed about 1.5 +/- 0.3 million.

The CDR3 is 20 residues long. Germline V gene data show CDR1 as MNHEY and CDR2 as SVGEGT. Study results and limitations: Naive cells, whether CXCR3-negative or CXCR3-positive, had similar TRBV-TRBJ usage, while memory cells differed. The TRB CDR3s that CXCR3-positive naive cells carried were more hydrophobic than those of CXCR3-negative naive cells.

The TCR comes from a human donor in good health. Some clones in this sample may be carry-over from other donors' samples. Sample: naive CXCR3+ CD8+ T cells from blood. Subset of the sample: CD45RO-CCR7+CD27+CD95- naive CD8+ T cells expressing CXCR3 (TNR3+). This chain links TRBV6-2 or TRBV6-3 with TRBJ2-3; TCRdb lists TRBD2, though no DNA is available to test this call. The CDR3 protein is CASSYRPGTSGRWDADTQYF.